This T cell receptor (beta chain) was captured in a study of T cell changes during pregnancy in multiple sclerosis. TCRdb's copy holds only in-frame clones and misses some; the assay was immunoSEQ multiplex PCR. The sample shows over 9,000 clones, more than 75% of them seen only once. The CDR3 sequence is 13 residues long. V shed 6 bases and J shed 2 bases, with 10 bases lying between them. CDR1 is SEHNR and CDR2 is FQNEAQ in the germline V gene (reference sequence). The clonotype comes from a female donor in good health, enrolled as a control in a pregnancy study. This material consisted of CD8+ T cells from peripheral blood mononuclear cells, taken after pregnancy. V gene TRBV7-9 combines with J gene TRBJ1-2; no definite D call. The CDR3 DNA reads TGTGCCAGCAGGGCAGCGGCCAACTATGGCTACACCTTC. This codes for CASRAAANYGYTF.